Listed below are T cell receptor beta chains from one sample, sequenced in a study of blood T cell repertoires in COVID-19. Libraries were prepared by immunoSEQ multiplex PCR; TCRdb keeps only in-frame clonotypes and omits some of them. The sample records some 340,000 clones, 85% to 95% being singletons. The source material was PBMCs or T cells enriched from blood (not recorded which). These receptors were collected from a woman aged 30 to 39 who had been exposed to COVID-19. Both conserved end residues are part of each CDR3. The order of the fields is D gene, J gene, V gene, clone size, CDR3 DNA, CDR3 protein. A D gene is named only where the DNA matches it firmly. A row's size may be missing; if present it is once, few, many or a size class.

. | TRBJ2-1 | TRBV4-3 | . | TGCGCCAGCAGCCTACGGGCAGGGTCCTACAATGAGCAGTTCTTC | CASSLRAGSYNEQFF
. | TRBJ1-5 | TRBV4-2 | . | TGTGCCAGCAGCCAAGGACAGGTTAGCAATCAGCCCCAGCATTTT | CASSQGQVSNQPQHF
TRBD2 | TRBJ2-3 | TRBV2 | . | TGTGCCACTGTACTAGCGGGGGGCGCAGATACGCAGTATTTT | CATVLAGGADTQYF
TRBD1 | TRBJ1-3 | TRBV7-6 | once | TGTGCCAGCAGCCCTTTGACAGGGACTGGAAACACCATATATTTT | CASSPLTGTGNTIYF
TRBD2 | TRBJ2-3 | TRBV7-9 | . | TGTGCCAGCAGCTTAGAAACGGGGGGGAACACAGATACGCAGTATTTT | CASSLETGGNTDTQYF
TRBD1 | TRBJ2-7 | TRBV5-6 | . | TGTGCCAGCACCAGGGGGACAGCCCCCCACGAGCAGTACTTC | CASTRGTAPHEQYF
TRBD1 | TRBJ1-5 | TRBV6-5 | . | TGTGCCAGCCGGGACAGCGATCAGCCCCAGCATTTT | CASRDSDQPQHF
. | TRBJ2-2 | TRBV12-3/TRBV12-4 | . | TGTGCCAGCAGTTCAGGGCTCGGGGAGCTGTTTTTT | CASSSGLGELFF
. | TRBJ1-1 | TRBV2 | . | TGTGCCAGCAGTGATTACCGGGACACTGAAGCTTTCTTT | CASSDYRDTEAFF
. | TRBJ2-2 | TRBV19 | . | TGTGCCAGTATCGAGAGGAACACCGGGGAGCTGTTTTTT | CASIERNTGELFF
. | TRBJ2-5 | TRBV7-9 | . | TGTGCCAGCAGCTTTCTCGGGGAAGAGACCCAGTACTTC | CASSFLGEETQYF
TRBD1 | TRBJ1-1 | TRBV4-2 | . | TGTGCCAGCAGCCAGGACAGGTTTAGCACTGAAGCTTTCTTT | CASSQDRFSTEAFF
TRBD1 | TRBJ1-5 | TRBV7-8 | . | TGTGCCAGCAGCCAGGACAGGGGCGACTATAGCAATCAGCCCCAGCATTTT | CASSQDRGDYSNQPQHF
. | TRBJ2-7 | TRBV6-2/TRBV6-3 | . | TGTGCCAGCAGTTACAGGACTCACTCCTACGAGCAGTACTTC | CASSYRTHSYEQYF
. | TRBJ2-5 | TRBV10-3 | . | TGTGCCATCAGAAGGGACATGGGTGAGACCCAGTACTTC | CAIRRDMGETQYF
TRBD1 | TRBJ1-1 | TRBV5-1 | . | TGCGCCAGCAGCGTGGGACAGGGGGTCAACACTGAAGCTTTCTTT | CASSVGQGVNTEAFF
. | TRBJ2-5 | TRBV2 | . | TGTGCCAGCAGAACCCAGAAGACCCAGTACTTC | CASRTQKTQYF
. | TRBJ2-3 | TRBV10-2 | . | TGCGCCAGCGCCCGAGAGGTGGCATTCACAGATACGCAGTATTTT | CASAREVAFTDTQYF
. | TRBJ1-2 | TRBV6-5 | few | TGTGCCAGCAGTTACTCAGGGACAAGTGGCTACACCTTC | CASSYSGTSGYTF
TRBD1 | TRBJ1-3 | TRBV29-1 | . | TGCAGCGCCACGGGACAGGGAGGAAACACCATATATTTT | CSATGQGGNTIYF
. | TRBJ1-5 | TRBV6-5 | . | TGTGCCAGCAGTTACTCTCTAGGGACTGCCCAGCATTTT | CASSYSLGTAQHF
TRBD1 | TRBJ1-4 | TRBV3-1/TRBV3-2 | . | TGTGCCAGCAGCCAGGTGCCGGGACAGGAGAATGAAAAACTGTTTTTT | CASSQVPGQENEKLFF
. | TRBJ1-3 | TRBV5-4 | . | TGTGCCAGCAGCTTGGACGGGACACTCTCTGGAAACACCATATATTTT | CASSLDGTLSGNTIYF
TRBD1 | TRBJ2-5 | TRBV7-8 | . | TGTGCCAGCAGCTCGGGGACAGTAGAGACCCAGTACTTC | CASSSGTVETQYF
. | TRBJ1-3 | TRBV18 | once | TGTGCCAGCTCAGTCCCGGCTGGAAACACCATATATTTT | CASSVPAGNTIYF
. | TRBJ1-6 | TRBV6-5 | . | TGTGCCAGCAGTTACCTTTTGGGGGGTGCGACCTCACCCCTCCACTTT | CASSYLLGGATSPLHF
. | TRBJ2-2 | TRBV5-6 | few | TGTGCCAGCAGCTTGTTGGGCTTCGCGAACACCGGGGAGCTGTTTTTT | CASSLLGFANTGELFF
. | TRBJ1-2 | TRBV12-3/TRBV12-4 | . | TGTGCCAGCGGGGCCAGCACTAACTATGGCTACACCTTC | CASGASTNYGYTF
TRBD2 | TRBJ2-1 | TRBV5-1 | . | TGCGCCAGCAGCCTGGGACTAGCAGCGAATGAGCAGTTCTTC | CASSLGLAANEQFF
. | TRBJ2-2 | TRBV19 | . | TGTGCCAGTAGTATAGATGGCAGGGAGAACACCGGGGAGCTGTTTTTT | CASSIDGRENTGELFF
. | TRBJ2-7 | TRBV19 | few | TGTGCCAGTAGCCGGACGGGGAACTACGAGCAGTACTTC | CASSRTGNYEQYF
. | TRBJ1-2 | TRBV9 | . | TGTGCCAGCAGCGAAGACCGGCCGGGAGGAAACTATGGCTACACCTTC | CASSEDRPGGNYGYTF
. | TRBJ2-7 | TRBV4-1 | . | TGCGCCAGCAGCCAGCAGACAGGGGAGGGCTACGAGCAGTACTTC | CASSQQTGEGYEQYF
. | TRBJ1-6 | TRBV9 | . | TGTGCCAGCAGCGCGGGCATGGGAGGGAATTCACCCCTCCACTTT | CASSAGMGGNSPLHF
. | TRBJ2-7 | TRBV9 | few | TGTGCCAGCAGCGCGGACAGCCACTACGAGCAGTACTTC | CASSADSHYEQYF
. | TRBJ1-6 | TRBV4-3 | once | TGCGCCAGCAGCCAACAGGGTCCCAATTCACCCCTCCACTTT | CASSQQGPNSPLHF
. | TRBJ1-1 | TRBV6-1 | . | TGTGCCAGCAGTGAAAGAGAGGGTAGGACTGAAGCTTTCTTT | CASSEREGRTEAFF
. | TRBJ2-3 | TRBV18 | . | TGTGCCAGCTCACCCCCGAGCACAGATACGCAGTATTTT | CASSPPSTDTQYF
TRBD1 | TRBJ1-5 | TRBV3-1/TRBV3-2 | . | TGTGCCAGCAGCCCCTCTCACAGGGGTCAGCCCCAGCATTTT | CASSPSHRGQPQHF
. | TRBJ2-1 | TRBV5-6 | . | TGTGCCAGCAGGCCTATTACGGGGTATGAGCAGTTCTTC | CASRPITGYEQFF
. | TRBJ1-6 | TRBV12-3/TRBV12-4 | . | TGTGCCAGCAGTTTACTCTCGGATTCACCCCTCCACTTT | CASSLLSDSPLHF
. | TRBJ1-1 | TRBV10-3 | . | TGTGCCATCAGTGAGGACAGACGGAGTGTTGAAGCTTTCTTT | CAISEDRRSVEAFF
TRBD1 | TRBJ1-2 | TRBV2 | . | TGTGCCAGCATCGGACAGGGGGCGTACACCTTC | CASIGQGAYTF
. | TRBJ1-2 | TRBV6-5 | . | TGTGCCAGCTCCAGGGGCCAGGCATCCTATGGCTACACCTTC | CASSRGQASYGYTF
. | TRBJ1-2 | TRBV21-1 | . | TGTGCCAGCAGCAAAGTCTGGGCGTCTTATGGCTACACCTTC | CASSKVWASYGYTF
. | TRBJ1-1 | TRBV11-1 | . | TGTGCCAGCAGCTTAACAGCGAACACTGAAGCTTTCTTT | CASSLTANTEAFF
TRBD1 | TRBJ2-5 | TRBV5-1 | . | TGCGCCAGCAGCTTCTTTTCCCGGGACAGGGTTCAAGAGACCCAGTACTTC | CASSFFSRDRVQETQYF
. | TRBJ2-5 | TRBV3-1/TRBV3-2 | . | TGTGCCAGCAGCCAGCGGGGCCAGGAGACCCAGTACTTC | CASSQRGQETQYF
. | TRBJ2-1 | TRBV4-1 | . | TGCGCCAGCAGCCAAGGCGACAATGAGCAGTTCTTC | CASSQGDNEQFF
TRBD1 | TRBJ2-2 | TRBV3-1/TRBV3-2 | once | TGTGCCAGCAGCTTGACAGGGGGGACCGGGGAGCTGTTTTTT | CASSLTGGTGELFF
TRBD2 | TRBJ2-1 | TRBV14 | . | TGTGCCAGCAGCCAGCGGGGGGGGAGTTACAATGAGCAGTTCTTC | CASSQRGGSYNEQFF
. | TRBJ2-4 | TRBV21-1 | once | TGTGCCAGCGGAGGGGTATATGGAAACATTCAGTACTTC | CASGGVYGNIQYF
. | TRBJ1-2 | TRBV4-1 | . | TGCGCCAGCAGCCACCCCAGGGACAAAACTAACTATGGCTACACCTTC | CASSHPRDKTNYGYTF
. | TRBJ1-2 | TRBV7-2 | . | TGTGCCAGCAGCTTAGGCTACTCCTATGGCTACACCTTC | CASSLGYSYGYTF
. | TRBJ1-5 | TRBV12-3/TRBV12-4 | . | TGTGCCAGCCAGGGTAGGCGAAATCAGCCCCAGCATTTT | CASQGRRNQPQHF
. | TRBJ1-5 | TRBV3-1/TRBV3-2 | . | TGTGCCAGCAGTCACGGTTCCTCAGGGCAGCCCCAGCATTTT | CASSHGSSGQPQHF
TRBD1 | TRBJ1-2 | TRBV4-3 | . | TGCGCCAGCAGCCAAGAGTCCAGGGGGCTCGGCTACACCTTC | CASSQESRGLGYTF
. | TRBJ1-3 | TRBV6-1 | . | TGTGCCAGCAGTGAAGCGCACAGTCACTCTGGAAACACCATATATTTT | CASSEAHSHSGNTIYF
. | TRBJ2-7 | TRBV5-1 | . | TGCGCCAGCAGCCCGGGAATAGGAGCCTACGAGCAGTACTTC | CASSPGIGAYEQYF